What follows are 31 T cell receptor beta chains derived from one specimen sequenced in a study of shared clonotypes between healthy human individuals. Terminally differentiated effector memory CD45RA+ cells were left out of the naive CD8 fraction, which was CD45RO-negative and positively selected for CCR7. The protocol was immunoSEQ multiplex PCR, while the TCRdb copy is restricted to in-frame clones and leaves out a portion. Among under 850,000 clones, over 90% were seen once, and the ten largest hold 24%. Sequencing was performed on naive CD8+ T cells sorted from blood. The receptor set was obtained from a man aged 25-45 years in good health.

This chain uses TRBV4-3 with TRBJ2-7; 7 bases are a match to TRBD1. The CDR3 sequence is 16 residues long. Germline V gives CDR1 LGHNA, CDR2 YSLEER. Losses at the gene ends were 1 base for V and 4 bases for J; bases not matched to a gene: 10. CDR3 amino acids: CASSQALSGTVYEQYF. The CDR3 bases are TGCGCCAGCAGCCAAGCCCTCTCGGGGACAGTTTACGAGCAGTACTTC.

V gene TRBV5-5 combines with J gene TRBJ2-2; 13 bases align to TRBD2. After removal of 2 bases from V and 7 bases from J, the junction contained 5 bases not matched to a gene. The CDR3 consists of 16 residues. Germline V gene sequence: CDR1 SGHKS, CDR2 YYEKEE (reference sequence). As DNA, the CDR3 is TGTGCCAGCAGCTTTGGACTAGCGGGAGAGGTCGGGGAGCTGTTTTTT. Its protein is CASSFGLAGEVGELFF. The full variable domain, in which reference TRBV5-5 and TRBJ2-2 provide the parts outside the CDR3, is DAGVTQSPTHLIKTRGQQVTLRCSPISGHKSVSWYQQVLGQGPQFIFQYYEKEERGRGNFPDRFSARQFPNYSSELNVNALLLGDSALYLCASSFGLAGEVGELFFGEGSRLTVL.

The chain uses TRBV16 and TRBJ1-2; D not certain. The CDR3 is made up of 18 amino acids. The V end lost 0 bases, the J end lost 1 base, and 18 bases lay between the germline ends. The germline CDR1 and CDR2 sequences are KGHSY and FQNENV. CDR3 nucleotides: TGTGCCAGCAGCCAATCGAGGGCGGTGCTAGGAAATAACTATGGCTACACCTTC. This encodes CASSQSRAVLGNNYGYTF.

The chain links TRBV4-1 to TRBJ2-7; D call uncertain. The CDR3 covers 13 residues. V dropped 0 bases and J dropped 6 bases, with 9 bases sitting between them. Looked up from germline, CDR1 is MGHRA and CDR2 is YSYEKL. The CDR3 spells CASSQDQYGEQYF. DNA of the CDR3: TGCGCCAGCAGCCAAGATCAATACGGCGAGCAGTACTTC.

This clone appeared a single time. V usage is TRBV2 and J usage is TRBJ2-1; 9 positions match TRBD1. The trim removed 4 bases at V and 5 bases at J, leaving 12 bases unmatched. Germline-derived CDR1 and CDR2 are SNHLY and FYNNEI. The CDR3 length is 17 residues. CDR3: CASSVSGQGLGDNEQFF. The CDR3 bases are TGTGCCAGCAGTGTCTCGGGACAGGGTCTCGGGGACAATGAGCAGTTCTTC. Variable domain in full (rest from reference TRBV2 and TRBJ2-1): EPEVTQTPSHQVTQMGQEVILRCVPISNHLYFYWYRQILGQKVEFLVSFYNNEISEKSEIFDDQFSVERPDGSNFTLKIRSTKLEDSAMYFCASSVSGQGLGDNEQFFGPGTRLTVL.

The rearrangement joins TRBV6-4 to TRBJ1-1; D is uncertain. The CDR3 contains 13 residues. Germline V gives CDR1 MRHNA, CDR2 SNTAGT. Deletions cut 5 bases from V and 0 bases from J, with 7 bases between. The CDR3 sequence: CASSLQMNTEAFF. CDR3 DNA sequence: TGTGCCAGCAGTCTACAAATGAACACTGAAGCTTTCTTT.

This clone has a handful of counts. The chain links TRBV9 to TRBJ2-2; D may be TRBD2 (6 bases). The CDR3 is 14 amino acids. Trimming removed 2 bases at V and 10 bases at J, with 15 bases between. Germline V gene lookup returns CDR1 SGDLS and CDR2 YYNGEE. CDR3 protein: CASSVGTPAVELFF. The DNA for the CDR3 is TGTGCCAGCAGCGTGGGGACTCCCGCCGTGGAGCTGTTTTTT.

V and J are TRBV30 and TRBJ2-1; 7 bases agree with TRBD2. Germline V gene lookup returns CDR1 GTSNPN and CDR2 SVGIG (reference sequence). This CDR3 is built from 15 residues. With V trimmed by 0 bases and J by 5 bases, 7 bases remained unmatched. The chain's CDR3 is CAWSVQAGFDNEQFF. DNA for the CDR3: TGTGCCTGGAGTGTACAAGCGGGATTCGACAATGAGCAGTTCTTC.

Here the CDR3 DNA reads TGTGCCAGCCGGAACCGATTAAGCGGGATTGCTGAGCAGTTCTTC. Amino acids: CASRNRLSGIAEQFF. The V gene is TRBV7-9, the J gene TRBJ2-1; TRBD2 matches 7 bases. The CDR3 contains 15 residues. After removal of 8 bases from V and 9 bases from J, the junction contained 16 bases not matched to a gene. Germline V gene lookup returns CDR1 SEHNR and CDR2 FQNEAQ (reference sequence).

The CDR3 is CASTTKDRPEQFF. CDR3 in DNA: TGTGCCAGCACCACTAAAGACCGCCCGGAGCAGTTCTTC. J is TRBJ2-1 and V is TRBV27; D is undetermined. Germline V CDR1 and CDR2: MNHEY, SMNVEV (reference sequence). The V end lost 7 bases, the J end lost 10 bases, and 17 bases lay between the germline ends. The CDR3 sequence is 13 residues long.

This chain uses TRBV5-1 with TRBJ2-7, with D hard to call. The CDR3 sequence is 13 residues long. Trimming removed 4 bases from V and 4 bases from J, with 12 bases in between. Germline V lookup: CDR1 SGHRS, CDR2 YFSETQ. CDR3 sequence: CASSPSILYEQYF. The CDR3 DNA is TGCGCCAGCAGCCCCTCGATTTTATACGAGCAGTACTTC.

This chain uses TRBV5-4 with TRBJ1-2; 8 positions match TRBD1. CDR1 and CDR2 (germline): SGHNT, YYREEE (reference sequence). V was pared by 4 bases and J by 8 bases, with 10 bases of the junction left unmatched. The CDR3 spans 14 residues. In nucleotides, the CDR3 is TGTGCCAGCAGCGTTCCGGAACAGGGGGGCGGCTACACCTTC. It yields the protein CASSVPEQGGGYTF. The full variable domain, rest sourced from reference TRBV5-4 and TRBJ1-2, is ETGVTQSPTHLIKTRGQQVTLRCSSQSGHNTVSWYQQALGQGPQFIFQYYREEENGRGNFPPRFSGLQFPNYSSELNVNALELDDSALYLCASSVPEQGGGYTFGSGTRLTVV.

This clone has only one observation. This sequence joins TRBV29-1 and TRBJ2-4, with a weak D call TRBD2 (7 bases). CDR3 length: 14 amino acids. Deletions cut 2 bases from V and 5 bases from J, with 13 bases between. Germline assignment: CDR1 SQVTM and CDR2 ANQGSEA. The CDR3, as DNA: TGCAGCGTTGAATCGGGGCGGGGGCAAAACATTCAGTACTTC. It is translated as CSVESGRGQNIQYF.

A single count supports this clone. For the CDR3, the DNA is TGTGCCAGCAGTTCCCGCTCGAAAGGGGACCCCCGGACTGGGGGACTGTTTTTT. It is translated as CASSSRSKGDPRTGGLFF. The J gene is TRBJ1-4, the V gene TRBV27; TRBD1 might be the D (5 bases). The CDR3 covers 18 residues. Germline CDR1 is MNHEY and CDR2 is SMNVEV (reference sequence). The germline V and J ends were trimmed by 4 bases and 13 bases, with 31 bases remaining between them.

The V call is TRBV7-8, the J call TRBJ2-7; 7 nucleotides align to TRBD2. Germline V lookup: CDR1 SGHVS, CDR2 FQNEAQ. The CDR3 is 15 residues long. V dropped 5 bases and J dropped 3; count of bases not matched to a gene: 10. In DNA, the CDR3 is TGTGCCAGCAGCGCCGCCGGCGGGAGCCTCTACGAGCAGTACTTC. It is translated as CASSAAGGSLYEQYF.

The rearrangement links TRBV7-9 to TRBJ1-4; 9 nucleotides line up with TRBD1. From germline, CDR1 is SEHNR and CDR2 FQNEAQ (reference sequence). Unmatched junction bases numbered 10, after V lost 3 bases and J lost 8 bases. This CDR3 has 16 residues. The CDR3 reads CASSFTMDRGGEKLFF. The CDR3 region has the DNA TGTGCCAGCAGCTTCACGATGGACAGGGGAGGGGAAAAACTGTTTTTT.

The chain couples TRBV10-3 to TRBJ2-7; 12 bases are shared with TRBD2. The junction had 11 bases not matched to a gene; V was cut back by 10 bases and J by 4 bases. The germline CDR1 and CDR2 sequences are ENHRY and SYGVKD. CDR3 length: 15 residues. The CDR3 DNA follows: TGTGCCACCCTAGCGGGAGGGTCCTCGGGTTACGAGCAGTACTTC. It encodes CATLAGGSSGYEQYF.

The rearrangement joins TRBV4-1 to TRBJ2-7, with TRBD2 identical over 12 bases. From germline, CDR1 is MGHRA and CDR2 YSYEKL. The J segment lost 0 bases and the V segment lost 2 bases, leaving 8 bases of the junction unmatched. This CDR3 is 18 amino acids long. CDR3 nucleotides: TGCGCCAGCAGCCAAAGGACTAGCGGGACCGGATCCTCCTACGAGCAGTACTTC. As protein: CASSQRTSGTGSSYEQYF.

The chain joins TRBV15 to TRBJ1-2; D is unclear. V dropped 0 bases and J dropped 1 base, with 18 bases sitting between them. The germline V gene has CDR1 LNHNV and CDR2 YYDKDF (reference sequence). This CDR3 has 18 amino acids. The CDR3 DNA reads TGTGCCACCAGCAGAGATGTGATAAGGTCAGCTAGTAACTATGGCTACACCTTC. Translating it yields CATSRDVIRSASNYGYTF. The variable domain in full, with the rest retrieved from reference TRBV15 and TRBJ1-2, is DAMVIQNPRYQVTQFGKPVTLSCSQTLNHNVMYWYQQKSSQAPKLLFHYYDKDFNNEADTPDNFQSRRPNTSFCFLDIRSPGLGDTAMYLCATSRDVIRSASNYGYTFGSGTRLTVV.

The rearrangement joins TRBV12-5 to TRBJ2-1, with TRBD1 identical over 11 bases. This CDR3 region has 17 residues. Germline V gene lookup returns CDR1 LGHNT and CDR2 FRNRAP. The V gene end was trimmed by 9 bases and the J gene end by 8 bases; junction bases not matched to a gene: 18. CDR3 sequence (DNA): TGTGCTAGCCTCGGACAGGGGGCCCTAGCGGGCGAGGATGAGCAGTTCTTC. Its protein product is CASLGQGALAGEDEQFF. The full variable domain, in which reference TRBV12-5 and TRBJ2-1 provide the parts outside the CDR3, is DARVTQTPRHKVTEMGQEVTMRCQPILGHNTVFWYRQTMMQGLELLAYFRNRAPLDDSGMPKDRFSAEMPDATLATLKIQPSEPRDSAVYFCASLGQGALAGEDEQFFGPGTRLTVL.

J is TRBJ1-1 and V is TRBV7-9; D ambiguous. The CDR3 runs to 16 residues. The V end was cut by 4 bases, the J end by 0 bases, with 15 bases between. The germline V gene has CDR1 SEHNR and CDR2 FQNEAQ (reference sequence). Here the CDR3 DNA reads TGTGCCAGCAGCTACTTGGTTACGGAGATGAACACTGAAGCTTTCTTT. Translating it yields CASSYLVTEMNTEAFF.

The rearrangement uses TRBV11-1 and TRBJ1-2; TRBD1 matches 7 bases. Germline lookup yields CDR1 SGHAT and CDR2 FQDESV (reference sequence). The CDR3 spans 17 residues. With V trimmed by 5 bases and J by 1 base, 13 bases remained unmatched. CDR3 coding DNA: TGTGCCAGCAGCATCGGCCGCCGGGACAGAAATAACTATGGCTACACCTTC. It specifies CASSIGRRDRNNYGYTF.

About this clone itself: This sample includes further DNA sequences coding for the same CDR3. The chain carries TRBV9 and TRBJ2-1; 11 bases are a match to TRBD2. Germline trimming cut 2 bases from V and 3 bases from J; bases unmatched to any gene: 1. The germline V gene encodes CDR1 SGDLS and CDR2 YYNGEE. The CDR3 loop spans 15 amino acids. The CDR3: CASSVTSGGYNEQFF. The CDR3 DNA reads TGTGCCAGCAGCGTCACTAGCGGGGGCTACAATGAGCAGTTCTTC. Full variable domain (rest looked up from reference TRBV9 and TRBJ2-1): DSGVTQTPKHLITATGQRVTLRCSPRSGDLSVYWYQQSLDQGLQFLIQYYNGEERAKGNILERFSAQQFPDLHSELNLSSLELGDSALYFCASSVTSGGYNEQFFGPGTRLTVL.

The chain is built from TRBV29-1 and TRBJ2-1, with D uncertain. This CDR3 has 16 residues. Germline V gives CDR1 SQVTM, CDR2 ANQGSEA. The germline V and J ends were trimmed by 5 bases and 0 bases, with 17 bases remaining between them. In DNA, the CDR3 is TGCAGCGTTTCAGGTTTGCCAAGGATCTCCTACAATGAGCAGTTCTTC. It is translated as CSVSGLPRISYNEQFF.

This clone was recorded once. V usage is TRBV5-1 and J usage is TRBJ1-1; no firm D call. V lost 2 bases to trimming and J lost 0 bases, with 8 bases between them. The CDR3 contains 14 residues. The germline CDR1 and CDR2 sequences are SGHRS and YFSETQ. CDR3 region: CASSLSLMNTEAFF. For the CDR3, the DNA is TGCGCCAGCAGCTTAAGTCTCATGAACACTGAAGCTTTCTTT. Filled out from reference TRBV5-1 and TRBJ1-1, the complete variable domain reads KAGVTQTPRYLIKTRGQQVTLSCSPISGHRSVSWYQQTPGQGLQFLFEYFSETQRNKGNFPGRFSGRQFSNSRSEMNVSTLELGDSALYLCASSLSLMNTEAFFGQGTRLTVV.

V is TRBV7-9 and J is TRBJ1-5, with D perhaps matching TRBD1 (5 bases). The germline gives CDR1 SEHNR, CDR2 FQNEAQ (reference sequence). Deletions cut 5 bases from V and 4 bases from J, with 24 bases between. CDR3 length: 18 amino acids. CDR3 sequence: CASSLYMGGGHLNQPQHF. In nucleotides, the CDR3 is TGTGCCAGCAGCCTATATATGGGGGGAGGGCACCTTAATCAGCCCCAGCATTTT.

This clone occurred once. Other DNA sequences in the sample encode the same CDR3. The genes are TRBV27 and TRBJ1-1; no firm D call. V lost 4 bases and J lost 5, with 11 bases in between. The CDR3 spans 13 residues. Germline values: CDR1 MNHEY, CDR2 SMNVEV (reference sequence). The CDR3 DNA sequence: TGTGCCAGCAGTTCGGGTTTAGGTACTGAAGCTTTCTTT. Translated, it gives CASSSGLGTEAFF.

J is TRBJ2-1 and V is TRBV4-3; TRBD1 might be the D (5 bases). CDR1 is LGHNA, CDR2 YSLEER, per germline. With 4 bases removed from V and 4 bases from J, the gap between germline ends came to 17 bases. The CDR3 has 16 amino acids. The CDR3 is CASSPVLGDSYNEQFF. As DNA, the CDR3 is TGCGCCAGCAGCCCGGTTCTAGGGGATTCGTACAATGAGCAGTTCTTC.

This chain's CDR3 is CASSLRGTSGSLHAGELFF. As DNA, the CDR3 is TGTGCCAGCAGCTTGCGTGGGACTAGCGGGAGTTTACATGCCGGGGAGCTGTTTTTT. The chain recombines TRBV7-9 with TRBJ2-2, with TRBD2 matching 14 bases. CDR1 is SEHNR and CDR2 is FQNEAQ in the germline V gene (reference sequence). This CDR3 comprises 19 residues. The V gene end was trimmed by 3 bases and the J gene end by 6 bases; junction bases not matched to a gene: 12.

The DNA for the CDR3 is TGTGCCAGCAGCTTCCAGCAGTACAATGAGCAGTTCTTC. Protein sequence: CASSFQQYNEQFF. The gene calls are TRBV7-9 and TRBJ2-1; D gene unclear. From germline, CDR1 is SEHNR and CDR2 FQNEAQ (reference sequence). The CDR3 extends over 13 amino acids. Trimming stripped 3 bases from V and 4 bases from J, with 7 bases between.

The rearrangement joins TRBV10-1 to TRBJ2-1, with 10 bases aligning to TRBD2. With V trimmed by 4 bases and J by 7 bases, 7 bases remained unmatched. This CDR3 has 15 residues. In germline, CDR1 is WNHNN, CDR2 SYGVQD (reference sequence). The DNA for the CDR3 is TGCGCCAGCAGTGCCATGAGCGGGAGGGCGAATGAGCAGTTCTTC. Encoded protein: CASSAMSGRANEQFF.